The 32 T cell receptor beta chains below were found in one sample sequenced in a study of blood T cell repertoires in COVID-19 (dated by TCRdb to 2020 to 2022). The library was prepared using the immunoSEQ multiplex PCR assay. In TCRdb, the immuneACCESS table is reduced to in-frame sequences with V and J assigned. These tables do not hold every clone; where another copy was compared, an unresolved V gene accounts for under half, and the others remain unexplained. This sample is represented by about 110,000 clones; about 89% of them were singletons. The top ten clonotypes cover 4.5% of the sample. The source material was peripheral blood. All receptors come from a man in his forties with acute or convalescent COVID-19.

V gene TRBV30 combines with J gene TRBJ1-1; 8 nucleotides agree with TRBD1. The CDR3 covers 10 residues. The V and J ends lost 5 bases and 8 bases, in that order; junction bases with no gene match: 1. CDR1 is GTSNPN, CDR2 SVGIG, per germline (reference sequence). CDR3 region: CAWGDREAFF. The DNA for the CDR3 is TGTGCCTGGGGGGACAGGGAAGCTTTCTTT.

This chain links TRBV30 with TRBJ1-1; D perhaps matches TRBD1 (6 bases). This CDR3 spans 15 amino acids. CDR1 and CDR2 (germline): GTSNPN, SVGIG (reference sequence). Trimming pared 2 bases from V and 4 bases from J, leaving 17 bases between. CDR3 DNA sequence: TGTGCCTGGAGTCTATGGGGGGGGCAGAGCACTGAAGCTTTCTTT. Its protein is CAWSLWGGQSTEAFF.

In this sample, this clone turned up once. The rearrangement uses TRBV27 and TRBJ1-2; perhaps TRBD1 as D (5 bases). The V and J ends lost 6 bases and 7 bases respectively, with 15 bases between them. This CDR3 comprises 13 residues. Germline V CDR1 and CDR2: MNHEY, SMNVEV (reference sequence). The CDR3 nucleotides are TGTGCCAGCAGCCGACGGGGGGATCCTGGCTACACCTTC. As protein: CASSRRGDPGYTF.

The V and J genes are TRBV29-1 and TRBJ2-1; TRBD2 matches at 7 bases. Unmatched junction bases numbered 10, after V lost 7 bases and J lost 1 base. CDR1 and CDR2 from the germline V gene are SQVTM and ANQGSEA. CDR3 length: 15 amino acids. This CDR3 reads CSALATQRSYNEQFF. In DNA, the CDR3 is TGCAGCGCACTAGCGACACAGAGATCCTACAATGAGCAGTTCTTC.

The chain recombines TRBV19 with TRBJ2-7, with TRBD1 matching 9 bases. Germline loops: CDR1 LNHDA, CDR2 SQIVND (reference sequence). V trimming: 6 bases; J trimming: 2 bases; junction bases outside the gene matches: 5. The CDR3 has 14 amino acids. This CDR3 is CASSRDRVAYEQYF. The CDR3 region has the DNA TGTGCCAGTAGCCGGGACAGGGTGGCCTACGAGCAGTACTTC.

This clone was picked up a small number of times. The chain's CDR3 is CASSPTGTEAFF. Here the CDR3 DNA reads TGTGCCAGCAGCCCAACAGGGACTGAAGCTTTCTTT. The J gene is TRBJ1-1, the V gene TRBV14, with a possible D match to TRBD1 (6 bases). The germline gives CDR1 SGHDN, CDR2 FVKESK. The V end lost 4 bases, the J end lost 5 bases, and 8 bases lay between the germline ends. This CDR3 has 12 residues. Full variable domain (rest looked up from reference TRBV14 and TRBJ1-1): EAGVTQFPSHSVIEKGQTVTLRCDPISGHDNLYWYRRVMGKEIKFLLHFVKESKQDESGMPNNRFLAERTGGTYSTLKVQPAELEDSGVYFCASSPTGTEAFFGQGTRLTVV.

J is TRBJ1-5 and V is TRBV6-2 or TRBV6-3, with TRBD1 matching 7 bases. Per germline, CDR1 MNHEY and CDR2 SVGEGT. V shed 5 bases and J 4 bases; nucleotides not matched to a gene: 11. This CDR3 spans 16 amino acids. This CDR3 reads CASSDPGTVTNQPQHF. In DNA form, the CDR3 reads TGTGCCAGCAGTGACCCCGGGACAGTTACGAATCAGCCCCAGCATTTT.

A few counts support this clone. The gene calls are TRBV10-3 and TRBJ2-1, with 8 bases matching TRBD1. This CDR3 is built from 16 residues. Germline CDR1 is ENHRY and CDR2 is SYGVKD. Losses at the gene ends were 3 bases for V and 2 bases for J; bases not matched to a gene: 6. The chain's CDR3 is CAISDGQGGPYNEQFF. DNA of the CDR3: TGTGCCATCAGTGACGGACAGGGAGGTCCCTACAATGAGCAGTTCTTC.

The chain recombines TRBV10-1 with TRBJ1-1; 7 bases are shared with TRBD1. CDR3 length equals 15 residues. Germline lookup yields CDR1 WNHNN and CDR2 SYGVQD (reference sequence). J gave up 1 base and V 10 bases, and 12 bases lay outside the gene matches. For the CDR3, the DNA is TGCGCCACCCAGCCCCAGACAGGGTCGAACACTGAAGCTTTCTTT. Protein: CATQPQTGSNTEAFF.

The CDR3 region is CASSQEGAGMNTGELFF. The CDR3 nucleotides are TGTGCCAGCAGCCAAGAGGGGGCAGGGATGAACACCGGGGAGCTGTTTTTT. The chain carries TRBV3-1 (or the pseudogene TRBV3-2) and TRBJ2-2, with D possibly matching TRBD1 (6 bases). CDR1 and CDR2 (germline): LGHDT, YNNKEL (reference sequence). The V gene lost 0 bases and the J gene lost 1 base, with 12 bases spanning the gap. The CDR3 totals 17 residues.

The gene calls are TRBV19 and TRBJ1-2; TRBD1 matches at 7 bases. V shed 6 bases, J shed 3 bases, and the junction held 7 bases outside the gene matches. Germline V gene lookup returns CDR1 LNHDA and CDR2 SQIVND (reference sequence). The CDR3 loop spans 14 amino acids. CDR3 amino acids: CASSQQGFDYGYTF. The DNA of the CDR3 is TGTGCCAGTAGCCAACAGGGGTTTGACTATGGCTACACCTTC.

This clone has only one observation. The rearrangement uses TRBV4-2 and TRBJ2-1; no definite D call. Trimming took 0 bases from V and 4 from J, leaving 7 bases between them. The CDR3 extends over 14 amino acids. Germline V gene data show CDR1 as LGHNA and CDR2 as YNFKEQ. Written as DNA, the CDR3 is TGTGCCAGCAGCCAAGACCCCCGTTACAATGAGCAGTTCTTC. The encoded protein is CASSQDPRYNEQFF.

V is TRBV30 and J is TRBJ1-5, with a tentative D call TRBD1 (6 bases). The germline CDR1 and CDR2 sequences are GTSNPN and SVGIG (reference sequence). The CDR3 has 13 amino acids. V was shortened by 1 base and J by 4 bases, with 8 bases between the two germline ends. The CDR3 here is CAWSAGENQPQHF. The CDR3 nucleotides are TGTGCCTGGAGTGCAGGGGAAAATCAGCCCCAGCATTTT.

This rearrangement joins TRBV10-2 to TRBJ2-3, with 11 bases matching TRBD2. This CDR3 contains 16 residues. V shed 6 bases and J 2 bases; nucleotides not matched to a gene: 7. Germline V gene sequence: CDR1 WSHSY, CDR2 SAAADI. The CDR3 protein is CASRYRTSGYTDTQYF. CDR3 sequence (DNA): TGCGCCAGCAGATACCGGACTAGCGGGTACACAGATACGCAGTATTTT.

The V gene is TRBV19, the J gene TRBJ1-1; maybe TRBD1 (5 bases). Germline V gene sequence: CDR1 LNHDA, CDR2 SQIVND (reference sequence). CDR3 length: 13 amino acids. The ends were cut back, 3 bases at V and 6 bases at J, with 11 bases in the middle. For the CDR3, the DNA is TGTGCCAGTAGTATTCTTCAGGGATCTGAAGCTTTCTTT. It is translated as CASSILQGSEAFF.

V and J are TRBV4-3 and TRBJ2-3; 8 nucleotides line up with TRBD1. The CDR3 runs to 15 residues. CDR1 is LGHNA, CDR2 YSLEER, per germline. V dropped 3 bases and J dropped 3; count of bases not matched to a gene: 5. DNA for the CDR3: TGCGCCAGCAGCCACGGGACAGGAATTACAGATACGCAGTATTTT. Translating gives CASSHGTGITDTQYF.

This clone was found a few times. V gene TRBV29-1 combines with J gene TRBJ1-1; D call uncertain. CDR1 SQVTM and CDR2 ANQGSEA come from the germline V gene. Trimming left V 5 bases short and J 6 bases short, with 19 bases between. The CDR3 extends over 14 amino acids. Here the CDR3 DNA reads TGCAGCGTTTCTGAGGGCCTCGTGGTGGCTGAAGCTTTCTTT. Protein sequence: CSVSEGLVVAEAFF.

The chain combines TRBV4-2 with TRBJ2-1; a possible D gene is TRBD1 (6 bases). Germline V gene sequence: CDR1 LGHNA, CDR2 YNFKEQ. The CDR3 has 16 amino acids. Between the trimmed V and J ends, which lost 1 base and 5 bases, there was a span of 15 bases. CDR3 nucleotides: TGTGCCAGCAGCCAAGTCTCGGCAGGGGTCAACAATGAGCAGTTCTTC. This gives the protein CASSQVSAGVNNEQFF.

The V call is TRBV27, the J call TRBJ1-1, with 8 bases matching TRBD1. The CDR3 totals 16 residues. J gave up 1 base and V 3 bases, and 7 bases lay outside the gene matches. The germline V gene encodes CDR1 MNHEY and CDR2 SMNVEV (reference sequence). The CDR3 reads CASSFGLQGGNTEAFF. In DNA form, the CDR3 reads TGTGCCAGCAGTTTTGGGTTACAGGGGGGGAACACTGAAGCTTTCTTT.

The genes are TRBV2 and TRBJ2-2, with D perhaps matching TRBD1 (5 bases). Germline-derived CDR1 and CDR2 are SNHLY and FYNNEI. The V end was cut by 2 bases, the J end by 7 bases, with 8 bases between. CDR3 length: 13 residues. CDR3 sequence: CASSERGIGELFF. In nucleotides, the CDR3 is TGTGCCAGCAGTGAAAGGGGTATCGGGGAGCTGTTTTTT.

The V call is TRBV19, the J call TRBJ1-3; no firm D call. V dropped 7 bases and J dropped 0 bases, with 16 bases sitting between them. The germline V gene encodes CDR1 LNHDA and CDR2 SQIVND (reference sequence). The CDR3 runs 16 residues. In DNA, the CDR3 is TGTGCCAGTACCCCAGGATCGTTAAGCTCTGGAAACACCATATATTTT. Residues: CASTPGSLSSGNTIYF.

The rearrangement uses TRBV12-3 or TRBV12-4 and TRBJ2-1; 7 positions agree with TRBD2. V was clipped by 3 bases and J by 7 bases; unmatched bases: 3. This CDR3 has 13 residues. Here the CDR3 DNA reads TGTGCCAGCAGTTTGGTGGGGGGGAATGAGCAGTTCTTC. Its translation: CASSLVGGNEQFF.

V is TRBV27 and J is TRBJ2-2, with 7 bases that match TRBD2. Per the germline V gene, CDR1 is MNHEY and CDR2 is SMNVEV (reference sequence). The CDR3 covers 15 residues. V gave up 6 bases and J gave up 2 bases; unmatched junction bases: 6. The CDR3 coding sequence is TGTGCCAGCAGAGGGTCTAGCGGAAACACCGGGGAGCTGTTTTTT. This gives the protein CASRGSSGNTGELFF.

This clone has a single count. The chain carries TRBV3-1 (or the pseudogene TRBV3-2) and TRBJ2-1, with TRBD2 identical over 11 bases. V dropped 6 bases and J dropped 6; count of bases not matched to a gene: 4. The CDR3 consists of 14 residues. In germline, CDR1 is LGHDT, CDR2 YNNKEL (reference sequence). CDR3 coding DNA: TGTGCCAGCAGTAAGACTAGCGGGGTCAATGAGCAGTTCTTC. Translated, it gives CASSKTSGVNEQFF.

This chain uses TRBV5-1 with TRBJ2-1; 9 positions match TRBD1. There are 15 residues in the CDR3. The V gene end was trimmed by 0 bases and the J gene end by 5 bases; junction bases not matched to a gene: 3. CDR1 is SGHRS, CDR2 YFSETQ, per germline. Here the CDR3 reads CASSLGTGAHNEQFF. The CDR3 DNA reads as TGCGCCAGCAGCTTGGGGACAGGGGCCCACAATGAGCAGTTCTTC.

The chain is built from TRBV5-4 and TRBJ2-2; TRBD2 is a possible D gene (6 bases). The CDR3 extends over 13 amino acids. In germline, CDR1 is SGHNT, CDR2 YYREEE (reference sequence). The ends were cut back, 4 bases at V and 5 bases at J, with 9 bases in the middle. The CDR3 spells CASSLGTTGELFF. The CDR3 nucleotides are TGTGCCAGCAGCCTTGGGACTACCGGGGAGCTGTTTTTT.

The chain joins TRBV9 to TRBJ2-3, with D tentatively TRBD1 (6 bases). From germline, CDR1 is SGDLS and CDR2 YYNGEE. V shed 4 bases and J shed 1 base, with 13 bases lying between them. The CDR3 runs 15 residues. The CDR3 nucleotides are TGTGCCAGCAGCTCAGAAGGGACACGCACAGATACGCAGTATTTT. It yields the protein CASSSEGTRTDTQYF.

V gene TRBV11-2 combines with J gene TRBJ1-3; D ambiguous. Germline lookup yields CDR1 SGHAT and CDR2 FQNNGV. The CDR3 covers 17 residues. Trimming stripped 2 bases from V and 0 bases from J, with 14 bases between. The CDR3 DNA reads TGTGCCAGCAGCTTAAACTCTATCGGAGCCTCTGGAAACACCATATATTTT. It codes for CASSLNSIGASGNTIYF.

The chain employs TRBV7-3 and TRBJ2-1; D not resolved. Trimming stripped 3 bases from V and 5 bases from J, with 11 bases between. This CDR3 has 14 residues. Germline values: CDR1 SGHTA, CDR2 FQGTGA. CDR3 residues: CASSFHPIDNEQFF. CDR3 nucleotide sequence: TGTGCCAGCAGCTTCCACCCAATAGACAATGAGCAGTTCTTC. The complete variable domain, with remaining parts taken from reference TRBV7-3 and TRBJ2-1, reads GAGVSQTPSNKVTEKGKYVELRCDPISGHTALYWYRQSLGQGPEFLIYFQGTGAADDSGLPNDRFFAVRPEGSVSTLKIQRTERGDSAVYLCASSFHPIDNEQFFGPGTRLTVL.

The V gene is TRBV7-2, the J gene TRBJ2-2; D might be TRBD1 (5 bases). The CDR3 is 16 residues long. Looked up from germline, CDR1 is SGHTA and CDR2 is FQGNSA. V lost 1 base and J lost 1, with 10 bases in between. This CDR3 reads CASSLVTGRNTGELFF. DNA of the CDR3: TGTGCCAGCAGCTTAGTTACAGGAAGGAACACCGGGGAGCTGTTTTTT. Drawing the rest from reference TRBV7-2 and TRBJ2-2, the complete variable domain is GAGVSQSPSNKVTEKGKDVELRCDPISGHTALYWYRQSLGQGLEFLIYFQGNSAPDKSGLPSDRFSAERTGGSVSTLTIQRTQQEDSAVYLCASSLVTGRNTGELFFGEGSRLTVL.

The V and J genes are TRBV6-5 and TRBJ2-3, with D possibly TRBD1 on 5 matching bases. This CDR3 has 15 residues. V was pared by 4 bases and J by 0 bases, with 11 bases between. Germline V gene data show CDR1 as MNHEY and CDR2 as SVGAGI. The CDR3 DNA is TGTGCCAGCAGTTTCGAACAGGAAAGCACAGATACGCAGTATTTT. The encoded protein is CASSFEQESTDTQYF.

This chain links TRBV12-3 or TRBV12-4 with TRBJ2-5; unclear D gene. Trimming cost V 8 bases and J 0 bases, with 10 bases left between them. This CDR3 spans 13 amino acids. CDR3 DNA: TGTGCCAGCGCGACTTCTAACCAAGAGACCCAGTACTTC. It is translated as CASATSNQETQYF.